The 27 T cell receptor beta chains below come from one sample, sequenced in a study of blood T cell repertoires in COVID-19 (dated by TCRdb to 2020 to 2021). The library was made by the immunoSEQ multiplex PCR assay. This immuneACCESS table, as held by TCRdb, lists in-frame sequences with V and J called but not all clones. Of the missing ones, under half trace to an unresolved V gene in checked studies; the others have no known cause. For this sample there are 200,000 or so clones; under 85% appear just once. About 18% of the sample comes from the top ten. Sequenced input: peripheral blood. The source of these receptors is a man in his sixties with active or convalescent COVID-19.

The chain is built from TRBV12-3 or TRBV12-4 and TRBJ2-7, with 7 nucleotides matching TRBD1. Trimming removed 3 bases from V and 6 bases from J; junction bases left unmatched: 5. There are 13 residues in the CDR3. The CDR3 sequence: CASSFKGAREQYF. In DNA form, the CDR3 reads TGTGCCAGCAGTTTTAAGGGGGCGCGCGAGCAGTACTTC.

In nucleotides, the CDR3 is TGCGCCAGCAGCCCGAGCGGAGAAAAACTGTTTTTT. Protein: CASSPSGEKLFF. The J gene is TRBJ1-4, the V gene TRBV4-3; D gene uncertain. This CDR3 comprises 12 residues. V dropped 4 bases and J dropped 8 bases, with 8 bases sitting between them. In germline, CDR1 is LGHNA, CDR2 YSLEER.

This clone was found a few times. V gene TRBV6-5 combines with J gene TRBJ1-2; the D is unclear. Germline V gene sequence: CDR1 MNHEY, CDR2 SVGAGI. The CDR3 loop spans 12 amino acids. The V end was cut by 2 bases, the J end by 8 bases, with 9 bases between. The CDR3 region has the DNA TGTGCCAGCAGTTACGAGGGTCGGGGCTACACCTTC. Its translation is CASSYEGRGYTF.

This sequence joins TRBV19 and TRBJ2-7; 10 positions match TRBD2. Per the germline V gene, CDR1 is LNHDA and CDR2 is SQIVND (reference sequence). The CDR3 runs 14 residues. With V trimmed by 4 bases and J by 2 bases, 2 bases remained unmatched. The CDR3 region is CASSTLAGAYEQYF. The CDR3 DNA sequence: TGTGCCAGTAGTACCCTAGCGGGGGCCTACGAGCAGTACTTC.

The chain recombines TRBV24-1 with TRBJ2-5; 8 nucleotides agree with TRBD2. Unmatched junction bases numbered 6, after V lost 9 bases and J lost 4 bases. CDR3 size: 13 residues. CDR1 is KGHDR and CDR2 is SFDVKD in the germline V gene. The CDR3 region is CATAAGAVETQYF. The CDR3, as DNA: TGTGCCACCGCAGCGGGAGCGGTAGAGACCCAGTACTTC.

Comment on this clone: A much bigger clone sits one base away, suggesting this may be a read error. The genes are TRBV9 and TRBJ2-7; 7 bases match TRBD1. V was pared by 3 bases and J by 3 bases, with 0 bases of the junction left unmatched. This CDR3 has 12 amino acids. Germline CDR1 is SGDLS and CDR2 is YYNGEE. CDR3 sequence: CASSGQGYEQYF. As DNA, the CDR3 is TGTGCCAGCAGCGGACAGGGCTACGAGCAGTACTTC.

This clone was counted between two and nine times. V and J are TRBV5-1 and TRBJ2-1; D gene unclear. Per germline, CDR1 SGHRS and CDR2 YFSETQ. Trimming left V 4 bases short and J 15 bases short, with 17 bases between. There are 12 residues in the CDR3. The CDR3 sequence is CASSPDSQRPFF. The CDR3, as DNA: TGCGCCAGCAGCCCTGACTCCCAGAGGCCGTTCTTC.

The genes are TRBV2 and TRBJ2-4; maybe TRBD1 (5 bases). Germline assignment: CDR1 SNHLY and CDR2 FYNNEI. The V and J ends lost 4 bases and 0 bases respectively, with 7 bases between them. This CDR3 is built from 14 residues. The CDR3 region has the DNA TGTGCCAGCAGTGTCGGACAAGCCAAAAACATTCAGTACTTC. Protein: CASSVGQAKNIQYF.

This chain connects TRBV19 to TRBJ2-1; TRBD2 matches at 9 bases. CDR1 and CDR2 from the germline V gene are LNHDA and SQIVND (reference sequence). Germline trimming cut 4 bases from V and 8 bases from J; bases unmatched to any gene: 9. This CDR3 has 15 amino acids. The chain's CDR3 is CASSKLSGRSDEQFF. DNA for the CDR3: TGTGCCAGTAGTAAACTTAGCGGGAGATCGGATGAGCAGTTCTTC.

This rearrangement joins TRBV7-9 to TRBJ1-2, with D perhaps TRBD1 (5 bases). Trimming removed 5 bases at V and 0 bases at J, with 16 bases between. Germline V lookup: CDR1 SEHNR, CDR2 FQNEAQ (reference sequence). The CDR3 loop spans 16 amino acids. The CDR3 region has the DNA TGTGCCAGCAGCCCCGGCGGGGACTTTTCTAACTATGGCTACACCTTC. This gives the protein CASSPGGDFSNYGYTF.

The chain employs TRBV7-3 and TRBJ1-5; possibly TRBD1 for D (5 bases). CDR1 and CDR2 (germline): SGHTA, FQGTGA. The CDR3 runs 14 residues. Trimming shortened V by 1 base and J by 6 bases, and 10 bases separated the two germline ends. CDR3 coding DNA: TGTGCCAGCAGCTTAAAGAGAAGGGGTCAGCCCCAGCATTTT. Its protein product is CASSLKRRGQPQHF.

V is TRBV5-6 and J is TRBJ1-6, with a tentative D call TRBD1 (5 bases). The CDR3 length is 14 residues. Germline CDR1 SGHDT, CDR2 YYEEEE. Trimming shortened V by 0 bases and J by 13 bases, and 14 bases separated the two germline ends. The CDR3 is CASSLVTAETPLHF. CDR3 in DNA: TGTGCCAGCAGCTTGGTGACAGCAGAGACCCCCCTCCACTTT.

This clone was observed once. This rearrangement joins TRBV2 to TRBJ2-1, with D unresolved. Trimming took off 6 bases at V and 1 base at J, with 13 bases between the two ends. This CDR3 spans 15 amino acids. In germline, CDR1 is SNHLY, CDR2 FYNNEI. CDR3 residues: CASRTSSVSYNEQFF. For the CDR3, the DNA is TGTGCCAGCAGAACTTCGAGTGTTTCCTACAATGAGCAGTTCTTC.

This clone was counted a few times. The chain employs TRBV5-6 and TRBJ2-7; TRBD2 is a possible D gene (7 bases). Germline loops: CDR1 SGHDT, CDR2 YYEEEE. Trimming took off 2 bases at V and 5 bases at J, with 23 bases between the two ends. The CDR3 length is 17 residues. The CDR3 bases are TGTGCCAGCAGCTTACGGGGGGCGGGAGTATGGGCCCACGAGCAGTACTTC. Translation: CASSLRGAGVWAHEQYF.

A remark on this clone: Other DNA variants within this sample encode the same CDR3. The V call is TRBV3-1 (or the pseudogene TRBV3-2), the J call TRBJ2-5; 8 nucleotides match TRBD2. V lost 1 base to trimming and J lost 2 bases; unmatched junction nucleotides: 6. Germline V CDR1 and CDR2: LGHDT, YNNKEL (reference sequence). The CDR3 spans 16 residues. The CDR3 sequence: CASSQGLAGAQETQYF. CDR3 coding DNA: TGTGCCAGCAGCCAAGGGCTAGCGGGTGCGCAAGAGACCCAGTACTTC.

The chain is built from TRBV5-1 and TRBJ2-2; the D gene is possibly TRBD1 (5 bases). From germline, CDR1 is SGHRS and CDR2 YFSETQ. V shed 4 bases and J shed 2 bases, with 12 bases lying between them. This CDR3 has 15 residues. CDR3 in DNA: TGCGCCAGCAGCCCCTTAGACAGCAACACCGGGGAGCTGTTTTTT. Residues: CASSPLDSNTGELFF.

V and J are TRBV5-4 and TRBJ2-2; 12 nucleotides line up with TRBD1. Germline V gene sequence: CDR1 SGHNT, CDR2 YYREEE (reference sequence). The CDR3 loop spans 20 amino acids. Trimming at V came to 0 bases and at J to 4 bases, leaving 13 bases not matched to a gene. The CDR3, as DNA: TGTGCCAGCAGCTTGGGACCGGGACAGGGGGCCGGTTTTATCACCGGGGAGCTGTTTTTT. Encoded protein: CASSLGPGQGAGFITGELFF.

The chain joins TRBV20-1 to TRBJ1-1, with D perhaps TRBD1 (6 bases). V lost 5 bases to trimming and J lost 10 bases, with 14 bases between them. Germline V lookup: CDR1 DFQATT, CDR2 SNEGSKA (reference sequence). The CDR3 consists of 11 residues. The CDR3 here is CSAPDSPGAFF. The CDR3 region has the DNA TGCAGTGCTCCGGACAGTCCGGGAGCTTTCTTT.

The rearrangement uses TRBV30 and TRBJ1-2; D gene uncertain. The ends were cut back, 0 bases at V and 2 bases at J, with 7 bases in the middle. Germline CDR1 GTSNPN, CDR2 SVGIG (reference sequence). The CDR3 length is 13 residues. Here the CDR3 DNA reads TGTGCCTGGAGTGTACGTAGAAACTATGGCTACACCTTC. Translation gives CAWSVRRNYGYTF.

The chain links TRBV5-1 to TRBJ2-3; 10 positions agree with TRBD2. V trimming: 0 bases; J trimming: 0 bases; junction bases outside the gene matches: 4. There are 17 residues in the CDR3. CDR1 and CDR2 from the germline V gene are SGHRS and YFSETQ. In nucleotides, the CDR3 is TGCGCCAGCAGCTTGGATGTAGCGGGAGGTAGCACAGATACGCAGTATTTT. Translated, it gives CASSLDVAGGSTDTQYF.

This chain uses TRBV6-5 with TRBJ2-3, with 12 bases identical to TRBD2. V shed 6 bases, J shed 5 bases, and the junction held 6 bases outside the gene matches. CDR1 and CDR2 (germline): MNHEY, SVGAGI. This CDR3 is 15 amino acids long. The CDR3 sequence is CASRKTSGSRDTQYF. As DNA, the CDR3 is TGTGCCAGCAGAAAGACTAGCGGGAGTAGAGATACGCAGTATTTT.

The V call is TRBV11-1, the J call TRBJ2-7; D perhaps matches TRBD1 (5 bases). The CDR3 spans 14 residues. Trimming cost V 2 bases and J 0 bases, with 8 bases left between them. Germline assignment: CDR1 SGHAT and CDR2 FQDESV (reference sequence). The CDR3 region has the DNA TGTGCCAGCAGCTTAAGACAGTCCTCCTACGAGCAGTACTTC. This sequence encodes CASSLRQSSYEQYF.

The genes are TRBV27 and TRBJ2-3; D is possibly TRBD1 (6 bases). This CDR3 contains 19 residues. Trimming left V 0 bases short and J 5 bases short, with 24 bases between. Germline V gene sequence: CDR1 MNHEY, CDR2 SMNVEV (reference sequence). The CDR3 DNA sequence: TGTGCCAGCAGTTTATCCTTGCCCAGGGGACACCAGAGGGAAGATACGCAGTATTTT. Amino acids: CASSLSLPRGHQREDTQYF.

The chain has TRBV29-1 and TRBJ2-7; TRBD2 agrees at 8 bases. V dropped 3 bases and J dropped 7; count of bases not matched to a gene: 14. There are 15 residues in the CDR3. Looked up from germline, CDR1 is SQVTM and CDR2 is ANQGSEA. The CDR3 loop is CSVEGVRAGDGEQYF. The CDR3 bases are TGCAGCGTTGAGGGCGTGAGAGCGGGAGACGGGGAGCAGTACTTC.

CDR3 in amino acids: CASRPRLAGWETQYF. Written as DNA, the CDR3 is TGTGCCAGCAGACCTAGACTAGCGGGCTGGGAGACCCAGTACTTC. The chain joins TRBV27 to TRBJ2-5, with 10 bases that match TRBD2. The V and J ends lost 6 bases and 5 bases, in that order; junction bases with no gene match: 9. The CDR3 covers 15 residues. Germline values: CDR1 MNHEY, CDR2 SMNVEV (reference sequence).

The rearrangement links TRBV2 to TRBJ1-6; no reliable D call. Looked up from germline, CDR1 is SNHLY and CDR2 is FYNNEI. Trimming took 9 bases from V and 4 from J, leaving 13 bases between them. The CDR3 consists of 14 residues. In nucleotides, the CDR3 is TGTGCCAGGGCACCCCCCGGGTATAATTCACCCCTCCACTTT. Amino acid sequence: CARAPPGYNSPLHF.

V usage is TRBV5-1 and J usage is TRBJ2-3; perhaps TRBD1 as D (5 bases). CDR1 SGHRS and CDR2 YFSETQ come from the germline V gene. V lost 2 bases, J lost 9 bases, and 19 bases lay in between. The CDR3 contains 15 residues. The CDR3 nucleotides are TGCGCCAGCAGCTTTGGACGGCGGAGTAGGGGAACGCAGTATTTT. Translating gives CASSFGRRSRGTQYF.